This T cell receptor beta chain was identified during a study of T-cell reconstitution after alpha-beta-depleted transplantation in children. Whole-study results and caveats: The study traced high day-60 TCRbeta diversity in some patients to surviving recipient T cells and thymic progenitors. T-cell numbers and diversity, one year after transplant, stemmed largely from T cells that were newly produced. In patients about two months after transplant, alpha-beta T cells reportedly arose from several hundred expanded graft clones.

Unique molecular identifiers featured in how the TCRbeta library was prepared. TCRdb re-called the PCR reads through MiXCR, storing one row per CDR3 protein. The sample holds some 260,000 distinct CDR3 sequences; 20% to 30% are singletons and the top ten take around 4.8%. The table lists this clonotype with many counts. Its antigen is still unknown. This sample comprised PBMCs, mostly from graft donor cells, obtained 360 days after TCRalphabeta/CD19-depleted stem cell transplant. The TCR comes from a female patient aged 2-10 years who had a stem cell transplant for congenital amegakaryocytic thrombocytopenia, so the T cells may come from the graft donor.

For the CDR3, the DNA is TGTGCCAGCAGCCTCGGACTAGCGGGGGTAAGGGAGCAGTTCTTC. Encoded protein: CASSLGLAGVREQFF. The chain carries TRBV7-2 and TRBJ2-1, with 13 bases identical to TRBD2. V gave up 5 bases and J gave up 10 bases; unmatched junction bases: 8. Germline V lookup: CDR1 SGHTA, CDR2 FQGNSA. The CDR3 sequence is 15 residues long.